This TCR beta chain was profiled in a study of blood T cell repertoires in COVID-19. Study-wide context: Some COVID-19 samples were acute and others convalescent; all came from the United States, Italy and Spain. In each case, the material was cDNA or gDNA derived from T cells, B-cell-depleted T cells, or PBMCs.

Original processing methods: Reference gene primer amplification in the assay estimated nucleated cell counts. TCRdb's copy holds only in-frame clones and misses some; the assay was immunoSEQ multiplex PCR. That table furnishes V, J and clone size, whereas the DNA furnished D and trimming. The sample records 150,000 to 170,000 clones, 65% to 90% being singletons. Trimming removed 3 bases from V and 6 bases from J; junction bases left unmatched: 12. The CDR3 is 17 amino acids. Germline V gene data show CDR1 as LNHDA and CDR2 as SQIVND (reference sequence). It was during active infection that Seattle patients were enrolled and then longitudinally followed.

J is TRBJ1-5 and V is TRBV19; 9 bases are a match to TRBD1. The sequence was collected from an older woman with COVID-19, enrolled during active disease. Specimen: peripheral blood. CDR3 DNA sequence: TGTGCCAGTAGTATTACCGGGACAGGGAGGGGCGGTCAGCCCCAGCATTTT. This sequence encodes CASSITGTGRGGQPQHF.